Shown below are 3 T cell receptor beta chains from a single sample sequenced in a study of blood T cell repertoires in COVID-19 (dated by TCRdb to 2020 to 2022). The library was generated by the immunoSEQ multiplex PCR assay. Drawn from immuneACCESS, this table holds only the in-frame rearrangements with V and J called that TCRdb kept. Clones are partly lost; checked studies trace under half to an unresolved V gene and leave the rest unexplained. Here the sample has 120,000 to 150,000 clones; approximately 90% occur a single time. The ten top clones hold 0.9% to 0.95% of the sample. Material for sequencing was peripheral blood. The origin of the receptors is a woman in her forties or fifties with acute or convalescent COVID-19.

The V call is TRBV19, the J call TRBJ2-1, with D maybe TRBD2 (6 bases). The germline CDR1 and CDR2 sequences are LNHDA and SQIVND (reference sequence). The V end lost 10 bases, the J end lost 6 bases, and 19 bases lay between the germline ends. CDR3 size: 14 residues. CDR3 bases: TGTGCCACCGCCCAACTAGCCAGTGTCAATGAGCAGTTCTTC. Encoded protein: CATAQLASVNEQFF.

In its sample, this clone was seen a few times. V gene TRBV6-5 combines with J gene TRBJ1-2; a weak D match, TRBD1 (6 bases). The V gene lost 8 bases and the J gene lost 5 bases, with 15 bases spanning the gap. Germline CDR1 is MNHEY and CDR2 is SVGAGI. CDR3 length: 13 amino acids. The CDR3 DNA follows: TGTGCCAGCCGGACAGAGCGCTTTTATGGCTACACCTTC. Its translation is CASRTERFYGYTF.

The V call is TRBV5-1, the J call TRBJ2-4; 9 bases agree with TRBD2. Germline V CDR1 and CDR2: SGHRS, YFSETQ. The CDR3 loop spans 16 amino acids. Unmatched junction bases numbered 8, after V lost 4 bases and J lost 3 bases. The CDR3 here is CASSPIAGVGKNIQYF. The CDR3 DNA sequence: TGCGCCAGCAGCCCGATAGCGGGGGTAGGCAAAAACATTCAGTACTTC.